Sequencing of this T cell receptor beta chain was carried out in a study of vaccination and CD4 T cells after COVID-19. An Oncomine TCR Beta short-read assay was used to sequence the DNA from cultured CD4+ T cells. Each CDR3 protein is one row after TCRdb ran MiXCR on the PCR reads. The sample lists some 16,000 distinct CDR3 sequences, roughly 56% occurring once. About this clonotype: Antigen specificity is unknown.

Treatment in this sample: roughly 10-day PBMC culture with coronavirus spike peptide pools or control peptides (ViraFEST assay). General study points: Spike mono-reactivity was evident in 304 of the 307 vaccine-specific clones derived from convalescent patients. Convalescent patients' median share of reactive clones seen only post-vaccination was around 84%.

The clonotype originates from a human donor who had recovered from COVID-19. Sequencing input: CD4+ T cells from blood, cultured in vitro.

The CDR3 here is CASNRGDQETQYF. The CDR3 nucleotides read TGTGCCAGCAACCGGGGGGATCAAGAGACCCAGTACTTC. The chain uses TRBV11-3 and TRBJ2-5, with TRBD2 matching over 7 bases. Germline CDR1 and CDR2: SGHNT and YENEEA. With V trimmed by 7 bases and J by 2 bases, 4 bases remained unmatched. The CDR3 runs to 13 residues.